This T cell receptor (beta chain) was sequenced for a study of breast tumors, draining lymph nodes, adjacent tissues. General study results and limits: Luminal-like breast cancer showed significantly greater tumor-nontumor repertoire similarity than basal-like breast cancer did. The data were judged consistent with most tumor T cells coming from lymph node and expanding in tumor. Compared with lymph nodes, tumors were less diverse; compared with nontumor tissue, more. That most tumor T cells come from lymph nodes remained unproven.

Ten or more counts support this clonotype. Its antigen is currently unknown. Via MiXCR, TCRdb re-called the multiplex PCR reads, giving one row per CDR3 protein. The sample has some 170,000 distinct CDR3 sequences; 33% are singletons. Germline-derived CDR1 and CDR2 are DFQATT and SNEGSKA (reference sequence). The CDR3 is 13 residues long. Trimming at V came to 6 bases and at J to 3 bases, leaving 7 bases not matched to a gene. Samples came from axillary lymph nodes draining the breast cancer. The TCR sequence derives from a female donor with breast cancer. Some clones in this sample may be carry-over from other donors' samples. The chain combines TRBV20-1 with TRBJ2-7, with 8 bases aligning to TRBD2. Sequenced: axillary lymph node tissue. CDR3 in amino acids: CSARRTSSYEQYF. The DNA for the CDR3 is TGCAGTGCCCGGCGGACTAGCAGCTACGAGCAGTACTTC.